Presented here are 23 T cell receptor beta chains from one specimen sequenced in a study of OX40 agonist ivuxolimab in advanced cancers. Measured with immunoSEQ multiplex PCR; TCRdb has only the in-frame clones, and not every one. The data contain approximately 35,000 clones, roughly 80% of them singletons. Source: CD4+ or CD8+ T cells sorted from blood, taken in a trial of the OX40 agonist ivuxolimab. These receptors all stem from an adult with an advanced solid tumor such as melanoma, head and neck, liver or kidney cancer.

The chain has TRBV6-6 and TRBJ1-1; 7 bases agree with TRBD1. V gave up 6 bases and J gave up 6 bases; unmatched junction bases: 4. This CDR3 has 12 amino acids. Germline V lookup: CDR1 MNHNY, CDR2 SVGAGI (reference sequence). The chain's CDR3 is CASSRQGPEAFF. For the CDR3, the DNA is TGTGCCAGCAGCCGACAGGGCCCTGAAGCTTTCTTT.

This chain joins TRBV7-2 and TRBJ2-1, with D unresolved. The ends were cut back, 2 bases at V and 0 bases at J, with 2 bases in the middle. The CDR3 sequence is 13 residues long. Germline lookup yields CDR1 SGHTA and CDR2 FQGNSA. The CDR3 region is CASSLSSYNEQFF. As DNA, the CDR3 is TGTGCCAGCAGCTTAAGCTCCTACAATGAGCAGTTCTTC.

The chain employs TRBV7-9 and TRBJ1-2; D not resolved. V dropped 10 bases and J dropped 1 base, with 19 bases sitting between them. The CDR3 has 15 residues. Per the germline V gene, CDR1 is SEHNR and CDR2 is FQNEAQ (reference sequence). Here the CDR3 reads CATAQGSKVNYGYTF. CDR3 nucleotides: TGTGCCACCGCACAAGGGTCGAAAGTTAACTATGGCTACACCTTC. Full variable domain (remainder filled in from reference TRBV7-9 and TRBJ1-2): DTGVSQNPRHKITKRGQNVTFRCDPISEHNRLYWYRQTLGQGPEFLTYFQNEAQLEKSRLLSDRFSAERPKGSFSTLEIQRTEQGDSAMYLCATAQGSKVNYGYTFGSGTRLTVV.

The V gene is TRBV10-1, the J gene TRBJ1-1; D gene unclear. CDR1 WNHNN and CDR2 SYGVQD come from the germline V gene (reference sequence). This CDR3 is 17 amino acids long. Trimming cost V 6 bases and J 8 bases, with 28 bases left between them. The CDR3 sequence: CASSLLNTPDSGPEAFF. Written as DNA, the CDR3 is TGCGCCAGCAGCCTCCTTAACACCCCCGACTCTGGGCCCGAAGCTTTCTTT.

This clone turned up a few times. DNA for the CDR3: TGTGCCAGCAGCGCCCGGGACAAAAGAATCTCACCCCTCCACTTT. It is translated as CASSARDKRISPLHF. The chain uses TRBV11-2 and TRBJ1-6; possibly TRBD1 for D (6 bases). Germline CDR1 is SGHAT and CDR2 is FQNNGV. The CDR3 loop spans 15 amino acids. V dropped 5 bases and J dropped 10 bases, with 18 bases sitting between them.

J is TRBJ2-7 and V is TRBV19; TRBD2 is a possible D gene (5 bases). Germline V lookup: CDR1 LNHDA, CDR2 SQIVND (reference sequence). V lost 1 base, J lost 4 bases, and 14 bases lay in between. The CDR3 is 15 amino acids. The chain's CDR3 is CASSIVGGSRYEQYF. CDR3 bases: TGTGCCAGTAGTATAGTCGGAGGTTCTAGGTACGAGCAGTACTTC.

V usage is TRBV5-1 and J usage is TRBJ2-1; perhaps TRBD1 as D (6 bases). Germline V gene sequence: CDR1 SGHRS, CDR2 YFSETQ. The CDR3 is made up of 15 amino acids. Between the trimmed V and J ends, which lost 1 base and 5 bases, there was a span of 13 bases. The CDR3 DNA follows: TGCGCCAGCAGCTTGACAGGGCTTTTACACAATGAGCAGTTCTTC. It codes for CASSLTGLLHNEQFF.

The chain joins TRBV9 to TRBJ2-5, with TRBD1 identical over 7 bases. Germline V gene lookup returns CDR1 SGDLS and CDR2 YYNGEE. The CDR3 is 16 amino acids. J gave up 2 bases and V 4 bases, and 11 bases lay outside the gene matches. CDR3 sequence: CASSPNGQATQETQYF. The CDR3 DNA sequence: TGTGCCAGCAGCCCCAACGGACAGGCGACACAAGAGACCCAGTACTTC.

The chain carries TRBV18 and TRBJ1-1, with 9 nucleotides matching TRBD1. Germline V gene sequence: CDR1 KGHSH, CDR2 LQKENI. The trim removed 3 bases at V and 2 bases at J, leaving 7 bases unmatched. This CDR3 region has 16 residues. Written as DNA, the CDR3 is TGTGCCAGCTCACCCCTTCCGGGACAGGGTAACACTGAAGCTTTCTTT. It codes for CASSPLPGQGNTEAFF.

This chain links TRBV19 with TRBJ2-6, with 7 bases aligning to TRBD1. Trimming at V came to 4 bases and at J to 2 bases, leaving 5 bases not matched to a gene. Germline V lookup: CDR1 LNHDA, CDR2 SQIVND (reference sequence). CDR3 length equals 16 residues. Written as DNA, the CDR3 is TGTGCCAGTAGTACACCTACAGGGGCTGGGGCCAACGTCCTGACTTTC. It is translated as CASSTPTGAGANVLTF.

This clone was picked up a small number of times. This chain connects TRBV30 to TRBJ1-1; D gene ambiguous. Germline CDR1 and CDR2: GTSNPN and SVGIG (reference sequence). Trimming cost V 0 bases and J 4 bases, with 9 bases left between them. The CDR3 loop spans 13 amino acids. The CDR3: CAWSVMDGTEAFF. For the CDR3, the DNA is TGTGCCTGGAGTGTAATGGACGGCACTGAAGCTTTCTTT.

V and J are TRBV7-9 and TRBJ2-7; TRBD2 might be the D (5 bases). Germline V CDR1 and CDR2: SEHNR, FQNEAQ (reference sequence). Trimming shortened V by 2 bases and J by 5 bases, and 7 bases separated the two germline ends. The CDR3 runs 12 residues. The CDR3 DNA reads TGTGCCAGCAGCTTACGGGGAAACGAGCAGTACTTC. Amino acids: CASSLRGNEQYF.

This clone turned up a few times. The V and J genes are TRBV19 and TRBJ1-3; TRBD1 matches 9 bases. V shed 4 bases, J shed 0 bases, and the junction held 7 bases outside the gene matches. The CDR3 has 17 amino acids. Germline V gene sequence: CDR1 LNHDA, CDR2 SQIVND (reference sequence). CDR3 protein: CASSTGGQGGSGNTIYF. As DNA, the CDR3 is TGTGCCAGTAGTACCGGGGGACAGGGCGGCTCTGGAAACACCATATATTTT.

The chain combines TRBV29-1 with TRBJ1-2; D is possibly TRBD1 (5 bases). V was clipped by 0 bases and J by 3 bases, with 14 bases between them. CDR3 size: 15 residues. CDR1 is SQVTM and CDR2 is ANQGSEA in the germline V gene. The CDR3 protein is CSVEDPKSRDYGYTF. In DNA, the CDR3 is TGCAGCGTTGAAGATCCTAAGAGCAGGGACTATGGCTACACCTTC. The full variable domain, completed using reference TRBV29-1 and TRBJ1-2, is SAVISQKPSRDICQRGTSLTIQCQVDSQVTMMFWYRQQPGQSLTLIATANQGSEATYESGFVIDKFPISRPNLTFSTLTVSNMSPEDSSIYLCSVEDPKSRDYGYTFGSGTRLTVV.

The rearrangement uses TRBV7-6 and TRBJ2-7; 7 bases match TRBD1. V dropped 7 bases and J dropped 5; count of bases not matched to a gene: 11. Germline values: CDR1 SGHVS, CDR2 FNYEAQ. The CDR3 spans 14 residues. CDR3 in amino acids: CASTPSTGDHEQYF. The CDR3 DNA sequence: TGTGCCAGCACCCCTTCCACAGGGGACCACGAGCAGTACTTC.

The chain has TRBV4-1 and TRBJ2-5; D is unresolved. CDR1 is MGHRA and CDR2 is YSYEKL in the germline V gene. Trimming pared 0 bases from V and 1 base from J, leaving 9 bases between. CDR3 length: 15 residues. Written as DNA, the CDR3 is TGCGCCAGCAGCCAAGAGGCAGGCCCCCAAGAGACCCAGTACTTC. Protein sequence: CASSQEAGPQETQYF.

This clone was seen just once. The chain joins TRBV5-4 to TRBJ2-2, with D tentatively TRBD1 (6 bases). CDR1 SGHNT and CDR2 YYREEE come from the germline V gene (reference sequence). CDR3 size: 16 residues. V lost 2 bases, J lost 0 bases, and 11 bases lay in between. The CDR3 reads CASSFRGGPNTGELFF. Here the CDR3 DNA reads TGTGCCAGCAGCTTTAGAGGGGGACCGAACACCGGGGAGCTGTTTTTT.

V usage is TRBV28 and J usage is TRBJ2-1; no definite D call. CDR3 length: 16 residues. The ends were cut back, 4 bases at V and 5 bases at J, with 18 bases in the middle. Germline assignment: CDR1 MDHEN and CDR2 SYDVKM. The CDR3 loop is CASSSQAAPRNNEQFF. CDR3 DNA: TGTGCCAGCAGTTCCCAAGCAGCTCCCCGAAACAATGAGCAGTTCTTC.

The chain couples TRBV7-9 to TRBJ2-7; 7 nucleotides agree with TRBD1. The V segment lost 5 bases and the J segment 5 bases; nucleotides outside the gene matches: 15. CDR1 is SEHNR and CDR2 is FQNEAQ in the germline V gene (reference sequence). CDR3 length equals 16 residues. The CDR3 bases are TGTGCCAGCAGCCCAGGGGGACCTCGTAGGGGAGACGAGCAGTACTTC. Protein: CASSPGGPRRGDEQYF.

J is TRBJ1-6 and V is TRBV4-1; tentative D call: TRBD1 (5 bases). V shed 0 bases and J shed 10 bases, with 13 bases lying between them. Germline loops: CDR1 MGHRA, CDR2 YSYEKL. The CDR3 extends over 15 amino acids. The CDR3 loop reads CASSQDQGVGSPLHF. CDR3 sequence (DNA): TGCGCCAGCAGCCAAGATCAGGGTGTCGGATCACCCCTCCACTTT.

This clone was seen a single time. The rearrangement uses TRBV10-1 and TRBJ1-2; 10 nucleotides match TRBD1. From germline, CDR1 is WNHNN and CDR2 SYGVQD (reference sequence). The CDR3 contains 15 residues. Losses at the gene ends were 2 bases for V and 7 bases for J; bases not matched to a gene: 7. The CDR3 region has the DNA TGCGCCAGCAGTGAGCATGGGACAGGGGACTCTGGCTACACCTTC. Its translation is CASSEHGTGDSGYTF.

The chain combines TRBV28 with TRBJ2-2; D might be TRBD1 (5 bases). Per germline, CDR1 MDHEN and CDR2 SYDVKM. This CDR3 has 15 residues. V shed 2 bases and J shed 1 base, with 8 bases lying between them. The chain's CDR3 is CASSLRQLNTGELFF. The CDR3 DNA follows: TGTGCCAGCAGTTTACGACAGTTGAACACCGGGGAGCTGTTTTTT.

This clone was detected a few times. V gene TRBV7-2 combines with J gene TRBJ2-7, with D unresolved. The V end lost 1 base, the J end lost 3 bases, and 7 bases lay between the germline ends. Germline CDR1 and CDR2: SGHTA and FQGNSA. The CDR3 is 13 residues long. The CDR3 nucleotides are TGTGCCAGCAGCTTAGGTGGGATCTACGAGCAGTACTTC. This gives the protein CASSLGGIYEQYF.